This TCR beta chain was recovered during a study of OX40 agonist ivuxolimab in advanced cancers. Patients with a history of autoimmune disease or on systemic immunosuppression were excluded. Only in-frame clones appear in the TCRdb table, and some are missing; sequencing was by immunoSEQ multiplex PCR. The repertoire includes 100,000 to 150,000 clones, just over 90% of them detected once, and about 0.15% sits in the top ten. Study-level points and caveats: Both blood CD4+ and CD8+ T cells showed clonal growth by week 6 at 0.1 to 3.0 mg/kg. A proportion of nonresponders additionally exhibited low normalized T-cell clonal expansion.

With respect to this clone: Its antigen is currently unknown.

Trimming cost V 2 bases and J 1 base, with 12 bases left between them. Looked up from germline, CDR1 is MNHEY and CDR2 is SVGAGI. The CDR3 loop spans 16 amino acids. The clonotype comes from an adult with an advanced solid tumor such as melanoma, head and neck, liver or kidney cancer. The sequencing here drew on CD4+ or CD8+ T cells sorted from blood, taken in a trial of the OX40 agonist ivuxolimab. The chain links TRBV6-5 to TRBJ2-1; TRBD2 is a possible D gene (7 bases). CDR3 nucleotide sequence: TGTGCCAGCAGTTACCGGGGGGCTGATTCCTACAATGAGCAGTTCTTC. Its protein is CASSYRGADSYNEQFF.